The 5 T cell receptor beta chains in this list originate from one sample, sequenced in a study of tissue T cells after allogeneic stem cell transplantation. Indicated time point: mouse harvest day 7 after allogeneic transplant. Tail vein injection delivered 10^7 T-cell-depleted bone marrow cells and 10^6 splenic CD5+ T cells. Profiled with immunoSEQ multiplex PCR; TCRdb holds only in-frame clones, not every one. This table holds about 3,700 clones, around 52% found once. Sequencing was performed on gut tissue. These receptors all come from a female BALB/c mouse given C57BL/6 T cells with graft-versus-host disease after an allogeneic hematopoietic cell transplant.

Note on this clone: Gene names are mouse gene names. The CDR3 extends 1 residue past the end of the read, so its final part is completed from the germline J gene. V and J are TRBV19 and TRBJ1-1; 10 nucleotides match TRBD1. V shed 4 bases and J 5 bases; nucleotides not matched to a gene: 2. The CDR3 loop spans 13 amino acids. Per the germline V gene, CDR1 is FNHDT and CDR2 is SITEND (reference sequence). The CDR3 reads CASSRDRGTEVFF. The sequenced part of the CDR3 DNA is TGTGCCAGCAGTCGGGACAGGGGAACAGAAGTCTTC.

Worth noting for this clone: Any gene name here is a mouse gene name. The CDR3 goes on 1 residue after the read ends, and that part is filled in from the germline J gene. V usage is TRBV16 and J usage is TRBJ1-1, with 12 bases lining up with TRBD1. CDR3 length: 14 amino acids. Trimming took 1 base from V and 8 from J; bases not matched to a gene: 2. Germline assignment: CDR1 SGHSA and CDR2 FRNQAP. The sequenced part of the CDR3 DNA is TGTGCAAGCAGCTTAGCGGGACAGGGGGCCGAAGTCTTC. This sequence encodes CASSLAGQGAEVF. The full CDR3 is CASSLAGQGAEVFF.

To note about this clone: The genes and germline here are from mouse. The DNA ends 1 residue before the CDR3 does, and the rest of the CDR3 is filled in from the germline J gene. The V call is TRBV3, the J call TRBJ2-3; TRBD2 matches at 7 bases. Trimming removed 6 bases from V and 0 bases from J; junction bases left unmatched: 6. CDR1 is SNHLY and CDR2 is FYNGKV in the germline V gene (reference sequence). CDR3 length equals 15 residues. The chain's CDR3 is CASSHGLDSAETLYF. Incomplete CDR3 DNA: TGTGCCAGCAGTCATGGACTGGATAGTGCAGAAACGCTGTAT.

Notes on this clone: The gene names given are mouse names. The observed sequence ends 1 residue before the CDR3 terminus, with the missing tail filled in from the germline J gene. The rearrangement uses TRBV13-2 and TRBJ2-3; TRBD2 aligns across 10 bases. The CDR3 covers 15 residues. Germline assignment: CDR1 NNHNN and CDR2 SYGAGS (reference sequence). V shed 6 bases, J shed 2 bases, and the junction held 6 bases outside the gene matches. CDR3 in amino acids: CASARTGGAAETLYF. The sequenced part of the CDR3 DNA is TGTGCCAGCGCCCGGACTGGGGGTGCTGCAGAAACGCTGTAT.

Notes on this clone: Each gene name is a mouse one. The read finishes 1 residue shy of the CDR3 end, and the germline J gene is used to complete it. This chain uses TRBV26 with TRBJ2-7; no definite D call. V was pared by 3 bases and J by 0 bases, with 9 bases between. Germline CDR1 is KGHPV and CDR2 is FQNQEV (reference sequence). The CDR3 consists of 14 residues. The CDR3 spells CASSLRFSSYEQYF. The covered CDR3 bases are TGTGCCAGCAGTCTCAGATTTAGCTCCTATGAACAGTAC.